Below are 4 T cell receptor beta chains sequenced from a single sample in a study of blood T cell repertoires in COVID-19. TCRdb's table, derived via immunoSEQ multiplex PCR, lists solely in-frame clones and lacks some. The sample records approximately 290,000 clones, about four fifths being singletons. The specimen sequenced was peripheral blood. The receptors were gathered from a person between 65 and 80 years old with COVID-19, enrolled during active disease.

The rearrangement joins TRBV19 to TRBJ2-2; weak D call: TRBD1 (6 bases). V was shortened by 6 bases and J by 5 bases, with 16 bases between the two germline ends. The CDR3 is 15 amino acids. The germline V gene has CDR1 LNHDA and CDR2 SQIVND (reference sequence). The CDR3 DNA follows: TGTGCCAGTAGAACAGGGTCGGGTTTTACCGGGGAGCTGTTTTTT. Encoded protein: CASRTGSGFTGELFF. Full variable domain (remainder filled in from reference TRBV19 and TRBJ2-2): DGGITQSPKYLFRKEGQNVTLSCEQNLNHDAMYWYRQDPGQGLRLIYYSQIVNDFQKGDIAEGYSVSREKKESFPLTVTSAQKNPTAFYLCASRTGSGFTGELFFGEGSRLTVL.

This chain uses TRBV27 with TRBJ1-4, with 10 bases identical to TRBD1. The junction had 8 bases not matched to a gene; V was cut back by 5 bases and J by 8 bases. CDR1 is MNHEY and CDR2 is SMNVEV in the germline V gene (reference sequence). The CDR3 loop spans 15 amino acids. CDR3 nucleotide sequence: TGTGCCAGCAGTGCTCGACAGGGGGCACGGGAAAAACTGTTTTTT. Protein: CASSARQGAREKLFF.

This rearrangement joins TRBV15 to TRBJ1-5, with TRBD1 matching 9 bases. Per the germline V gene, CDR1 is LNHNV and CDR2 is YYDKDF (reference sequence). Germline trimming cut 1 base from V and 4 bases from J; bases unmatched to any gene: 2. The CDR3 runs 15 residues. This CDR3 reads CATSRVGQGNQPQHF. CDR3 coding DNA: TGTGCCACCAGCAGAGTGGGACAGGGTAATCAGCCCCAGCATTTT.

This chain joins TRBV7-2 and TRBJ1-2; the D is unclear. The CDR3 has 13 amino acids. Per the germline V gene, CDR1 is SGHTA and CDR2 is FQGNSA. Trimming took 5 bases from V and 2 from J, leaving 9 bases between them. The CDR3, as DNA: TGTGCCAGCAGCGAGCGGGCGAACTATGGCTACACCTTC. It yields the protein CASSERANYGYTF.